The present entry profiles one TCR beta chain with its context. The CDR3 has 15 residues. The junction had 5 bases not matched to a gene; V was cut back by 0 bases and J by 3 bases. Looked up from germline, CDR1 is SGHTS and CDR2 is YDEGEE. This table comes from immunoSEQ multiplex PCR, and its TCRdb copy is limited to in-frame clones, with some not included. The sample includes tens of thousands of clones, roughly 90% of them seen just once. This entry comes from a study of OX40 agonist ivuxolimab in advanced cancers. It was autoimmune disease history or systemic immunosuppression that excluded patients.

The sequence was collected from an adult with an advanced solid tumor such as melanoma, head and neck, liver or kidney cancer. The rearrangement links TRBV5-8 to TRBJ1-1; 7 bases agree with TRBD1. The sequences come from CD4+ or CD8+ T cells sorted from blood, collected in a trial of the OX40 agonist ivuxolimab. CDR3 protein: CASSLGDRDDTEAFF. As DNA, the CDR3 is TGTGCCAGCAGCTTGGGAGACAGGGACGACACTGAAGCTTTCTTT.